A single sample is the source of the 7 T cell receptor beta chains below, sequenced in a study of spatial heterogeneity in lung cancer. The time point is: sample taken at primary tumor resection. No cells were sorted before sequencing. The whole RNA sequenced was extracted from tumor, nontumor lung or frozen PBMC. Using its own MiXCR run on the 5' RACE reads, TCRdb lists one record per CDR3 protein. The profile shows about 53,000 distinct CDR3 sequences, more than 6.5% of them singletons. The sample here was PBMCs, taken at surgery. These receptors were obtained from a female donor with early-stage non-small cell lung cancer.

This clonotype was detected ten times or more. V usage is TRBV30 and J usage is TRBJ2-2, with D possibly TRBD2 on 6 matching bases. The CDR3 spans 15 residues. Germline lookup yields CDR1 GTSNPN and CDR2 SVGIG (reference sequence). V gave up 3 bases and J gave up 7 bases, with 18 bases separating them. The CDR3 DNA reads as TGTGCCTGGAGCGCCACGACTAGATTGTACGGGGAGCTGTTTTTT. Encoded protein: CAWSATTRLYGELFF.

This clonotype was found many times. The chain couples TRBV9 to TRBJ2-5, with 11 bases identical to TRBD2. The CDR3 runs to 14 residues. CDR1 and CDR2 (germline): SGDLS, YYNGEE. V shed 0 bases and J 7 bases; nucleotides not matched to a gene: 2. CDR3 residues: CASSVELAGGTQYF. CDR3 nucleotides: TGTGCCAGCAGCGTAGAGCTAGCGGGGGGGACCCAGTACTTC.

This clonotype was counted at least ten times. The chain is built from TRBV7-9 and TRBJ1-2; 7 bases agree with TRBD1. Looked up from germline, CDR1 is SEHNR and CDR2 is FQNEAQ (reference sequence). J lost 6 bases, V lost 3 bases, and 4 bases had no gene match. The CDR3 sequence is 13 residues long. The CDR3 nucleotides read TGTGCCAGCAGCTTTACAGGGGTTGATGGCTACACCTTC. It codes for CASSFTGVDGYTF.

There are a few counts of this clonotype. This may arise from a read error, as a much more abundant clone is one base away. The rearrangement uses TRBV18 and TRBJ2-3; D gene uncertain. The germline gives CDR1 KGHSH, CDR2 LQKENI. The CDR3 spans 13 residues. This chain's CDR3 is CASSPQSIDTQYF. The CDR3 nucleotides are TGTGCCAGCTCACCACAGAGCATAGATACGCAGTATTTT.

This clonotype was recorded many times. The rearrangement uses TRBV5-6 and TRBJ1-1; D remains ambiguous. Germline CDR1 and CDR2: SGHDT and YYEEEE. The CDR3 is made up of 12 amino acids. V was pared by 3 bases and J by 7 bases, with 10 bases between. This chain's CDR3 is CASSSGRREAFF. DNA of the CDR3: TGTGCCAGCAGCTCCGGACGGCGTGAAGCTTTCTTT.

This chain connects TRBV6-2 or TRBV6-3 to TRBJ2-1, with 9 bases that match TRBD2. V lost 2 bases to trimming and J lost 5 bases; unmatched junction nucleotides: 4. Germline values: CDR1 MNHEY, CDR2 SVGEGT. This CDR3 contains 15 residues. CDR3 sequence: CASSYLAGINNEQFF. Written as DNA, the CDR3 is TGTGCCAGCAGTTACCTAGCGGGGATCAACAATGAGCAGTTCTTC.

This clonotype has just a few counts. V is TRBV3-1 and J is TRBJ2-3; no reliable D call. Trimming stripped 4 bases from V and 8 bases from J, with 22 bases between. Germline V gene sequence: CDR1 LGHDT, CDR2 YNNKEL (reference sequence). The CDR3 sequence is 16 residues long. CDR3 DNA: TGTGCCAGCAGCCCATACCCCGGGCCCATCTTGAGTACGCAGTATTTT. Encoded protein: CASSPYPGPILSTQYF.